The clone carrying this TCR beta chain came up once. Study processing details: How many nucleated cells were present was estimated from reference gene primer amplification. Sequenced by immunoSEQ multiplex PCR; TCRdb stores in-frame clones only, minus some. V and J calls plus clone size are reproduced from that table; the DNA served to infer D and trimming. The table shows tens of thousands of clones, with roughly 70% occurring only once. The sample belongs to a study of blood T cell repertoires in COVID-19. On the study more broadly: Samples came from the United States, Italy and Spain, spanning acute and convalescent COVID-19. The analysed material was cDNA or gDNA that came from T cells, B-cell-depleted T cells, or PBMCs.

Germline CDR1 LNHDA, CDR2 SQIVND (reference sequence). The CDR3 has 15 residues. After removal of 6 bases from V and 4 bases from J, the junction contained 6 bases not matched to a gene. The chain uses TRBV19 and TRBJ2-2, with TRBD1 identical over 9 bases. This clonotype was obtained from a woman aged 70-85 years with acute or convalescent COVID-19. The sequenced sample consisted of peripheral blood. The CDR3 reads CASRGQGLRTGELFF. The CDR3 nucleotides are TGTGCCAGTAGGGGACAGGGTTTGCGCACCGGGGAGCTGTTTTTT.